This T cell receptor beta chain came from a study of T-cell memory formation after mild COVID-19 (dated by TCRdb to the early 2020s). The study in broad terms: Most TCR sequence clusters were specific to one of the two donors. In a couple of donors, T-cell clones that expanded and contracted after mild COVID-19 were tracked by sequencing TCRalpha and TCRbeta repertoires over time. The cohort was made up of two young adult volunteers, one female and one male, who were previously healthy.

Ficoll-Paque density gradient centrifugation was the method used to isolate PBMCs. Broader findings and caveats from the paper: The second-wave clones that peaked on day 37 were not confirmed to be SARS-CoV-2 specific. Contracting CD4+ clones were located mainly in the CM and EM memory subsets, whereas CD8+ clones were found to be enriched in EMRA. Some responding clones were found in pre-infection memory, which suggests that pre-existing cross-reactive memory T cells took part in the SARS-CoV-2 response. The study covered only a couple of mild cases, and larger cohorts including severe cases with pre-infection samples were considered necessary. Clones contracting from day 15 to 85 had balanced CD4/CD8 phenotypes, while a second wave expanding from day 15 to 37 was biased towards CD4+.

This clonotype was found a few times. It has no known antigen specificity. It has no much larger one-base neighbor in the sample; base qualities were not kept. Sequenced using an Illumina NovaSeq 6000. TCRalpha and TCRbeta cDNA libraries were constructed by 5'RACE with constant-segment primers, with sample barcodes and unique molecular identifiers being introduced. Trizol reagent was used to extract RNA from every sample. Libraries were amplified in two PCR steps, with a second sample barcode and Illumina TruSeq adapters added in the second step. Libraries were sequenced on an Illumina NovaSeq with 2 x 150 bp paired-end reads. As for how the authors treated the data: The reads were demultiplexed and collapsed into UMI-guided consensus sequences using migec v1.2.7. Using mixcr v2.1.11, the UMI consensuses were aligned to TRA and TRB V and J templates and assembled into clonotypes. A clonotype was counted as expanded or contracted only when both edgeR and NoisET called the clonotype significant, with the noise models trained on biological replicates. edgeR calls used a false discovery rate-adjusted p below 0.01 and a log2 fold-change threshold of 1. As an exploratory analysis of dynamics, max-normalized trajectories of the 1000 most abundant clonotypes were examined by PCA with hierarchical clustering. The CD4 or CD8 phenotype of responding clones was assigned using the separately sequenced CD4+ and CD8+ repertoires. TCRdb applied fastp at Q25 and MiXCR to the public reads, then kept only in-frame beta chains. Each record represents a unique CDR3 protein, reported with the most common genes and DNA among its rows. These V and J calls rely on TCRdb rather than the paper's analysis. This sample gives roughly 250,000 distinct CDR3 sequences in total; around 15% of them show up just once. Around 21% of the sample belongs to the ten largest clones.

The specimen sequenced was PBMCs or a T cell subset sorted from them (not recorded which). The clonotype comes from a man aged 18 to 30 who had mild COVID-19 (a few samples of this study predate the infection). The sample titles of this study are shuffled in the database, so cell type and time point are left out; the donor was told from shared clones.

The DNA sequence is as follows: TGTGCCAGCAGCGGATCTAGCACAGATACGCAGTATTTT. It is translated as CASSGSSTDTQYF. The chain is made from TRBV7-8 and TRBJ2-3; no D segment can be confidently identified. The CDR3, cysteine through phenylalanine, is 13 amino acids long. Just CDR3 DNA is preserved here, 39 bases in frame from base 1. V is shortened by 5 bases, J by 0 bases, and the region joining them spans 6 bases. Taken from the germline V gene, the CDR1 and CDR2 loops are SGHVS and FQNEAQ.